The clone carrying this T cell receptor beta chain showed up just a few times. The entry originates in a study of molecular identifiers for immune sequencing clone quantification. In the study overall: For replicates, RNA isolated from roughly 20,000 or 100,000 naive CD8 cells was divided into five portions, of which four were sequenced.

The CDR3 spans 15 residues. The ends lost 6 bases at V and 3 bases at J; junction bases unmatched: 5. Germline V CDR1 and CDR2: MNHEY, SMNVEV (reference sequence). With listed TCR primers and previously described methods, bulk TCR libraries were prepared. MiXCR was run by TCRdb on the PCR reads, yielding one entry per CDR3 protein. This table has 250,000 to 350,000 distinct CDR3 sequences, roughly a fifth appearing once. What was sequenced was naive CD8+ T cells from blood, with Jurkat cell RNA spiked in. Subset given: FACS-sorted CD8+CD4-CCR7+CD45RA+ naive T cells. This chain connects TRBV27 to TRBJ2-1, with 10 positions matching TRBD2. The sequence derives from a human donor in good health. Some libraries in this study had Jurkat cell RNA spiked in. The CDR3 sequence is CASSPKRGGYNEQFF. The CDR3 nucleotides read TGTGCCAGCAGCCCAAAGCGGGGGGGCTACAATGAGCAGTTCTTC.